This is a list of T cell receptor beta chains from one sample in a study of shared clonotypes between healthy human individuals. Clones were sequenced by immunoSEQ multiplex PCR, and TCRdb holds only the in-frame ones, with some missing. The sample includes over a million clones, roughly 75% of them seen just once. Sequenced: memory CD4+ T cells sorted from blood. The receptors were sampled from a man aged 18 to 29 in good health. CDR3s include the opening cysteine and the closing phenylalanine or tryptophan. D genes are given only for firm matches. For some rows the clone size is stated as once, few or many, or as a class when expanded; others skip it.

len,j_gene,v_gene,d_gene,abundance,CDR3aa,CDR3nt
15,TRBJ1-1,TRBV29-1,-,few,CSVEDVGRGNTEAFF,TGCAGCGTTGAAGATGTAGGACGGGGAAACACTGAAGCTTTCTTT
12,TRBJ2-2,TRBV2,-,-,CASNRGTGELFF,TGTGCCAGCAATAGAGGCACCGGGGAGCTGTTTTTT
16,TRBJ1-2,TRBV29-1,TRBD1,-,CSVGGGQGGSSYGYTF,TGCAGCGTTGGGGGGGGACAGGGAGGTTCATCCTATGGCTACACCTTC
13,TRBJ2-4,TRBV2,-,few,CASGTLAKNIQYF,TGTGCCAGCGGGACACTAGCCAAAAACATTCAGTACTTC
15,TRBJ2-1,TRBV19,TRBD2,-,CASSTAGWGGNEQFF,TGTGCCAGTAGTACTGCGGGCTGGGGGGGCAATGAGCAGTTCTTC
13,TRBJ1-5,TRBV6-1,-,-,CASSGMSNQPQHF,TGTGCCAGCAGTGGAATGAGCAATCAGCCCCAGCATTTT
15,TRBJ2-1,TRBV13,-,few,CASSPDGNSYNEQFF,TGTGCCAGCAGCCCCGACGGGAACTCCTACAATGAGCAGTTCTTC
11,TRBJ1-1,TRBV6-6,-,-,CASSKGREAFF,TGTGCCAGCAGTAAGGGCAGGGAAGCTTTCTTT
16,TRBJ2-1,TRBV13,TRBD2,-,CASSLRTSGGAHEQFF,TGTGCCAGCAGCTTGCGGACTAGCGGGGGGGCACATGAGCAGTTCTTC
14,TRBJ2-2,TRBV6-1,-,-,CASQWGVYTGELFF,TGTGCCAGCCAGTGGGGAGTGTACACCGGGGAGCTGTTTTTT
15,TRBJ2-5,TRBV19,-,-,CASSIDRYGQETQYF,TGTGCCAGTAGTATAGATCGGTACGGTCAAGAGACCCAGTACTTC
13,TRBJ2-3,TRBV28,-,-,CASSFDSTDTQYF,TGTGCCAGCAGTTTCGACAGCACAGATACGCAGTATTTT
13,TRBJ2-5,TRBV6-1,-,once,CASSLDPGETQYF,TGTGCCAGCTCCCTGGACCCGGGGGAGACCCAGTACTTC
15,TRBJ2-5,TRBV7-2,TRBD1,-,CASSHGQGAQETQYF,TGTGCCAGCAGCCATGGACAGGGTGCCCAGGAGACCCAGTACTTC
14,TRBJ2-7,TRBV5-4,TRBD2,once,CASSFSGNSYEQYF,TGTGCCAGCAGCTTCAGCGGGAACTCCTACGAGCAGTACTTC
12,TRBJ1-5,TRBV30,-,-,CAWRDSNQPQHF,TGTGCCTGGAGGGATAGCAATCAGCCCCAGCATTTT
16,TRBJ1-1,TRBV6-1,TRBD1,-,CASSERTGQAPTEAFF,TGTGCCAGCAGTGAAAGAACGGGACAGGCCCCCACTGAAGCTTTCTTT
14,TRBJ2-5,TRBV2,TRBD1,-,CASSEQGAGETQYF,TGTGCCAGCAGTGAACAGGGGGCGGGGGAGACCCAGTACTTC
15,TRBJ2-7,TRBV7-9,TRBD2,-,CASSLSSGGPYEQYF,TGTGCCAGCAGCTTATCTAGCGGGGGACCCTACGAGCAGTACTTC
13,TRBJ1-2,TRBV4-1,TRBD1,few,CASSPQGAYGYTF,TGCGCCAGCAGCCCCCAGGGGGCCTATGGCTACACCTTC